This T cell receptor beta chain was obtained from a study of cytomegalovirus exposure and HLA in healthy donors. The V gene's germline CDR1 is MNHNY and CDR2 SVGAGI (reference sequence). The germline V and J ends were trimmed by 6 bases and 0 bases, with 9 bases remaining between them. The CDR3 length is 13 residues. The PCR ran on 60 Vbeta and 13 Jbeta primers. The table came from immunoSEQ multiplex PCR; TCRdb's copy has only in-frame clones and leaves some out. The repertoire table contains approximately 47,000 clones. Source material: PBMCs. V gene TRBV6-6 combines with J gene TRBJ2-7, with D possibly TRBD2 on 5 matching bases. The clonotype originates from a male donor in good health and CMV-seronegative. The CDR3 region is CASSPGNSYEQYF. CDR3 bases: TGTGCCAGCAGCCCCGGGAACTCCTACGAGCAGTACTTC.